This record concerns one TCR beta chain sequence. V was trimmed by 2 bases and J by 7 bases, leaving 9 bases between them. The CDR3 contains 13 residues. Per germline, CDR1 MNHEY and CDR2 SVGEGT. The sample belongs to a study of T cells in Graves' hyperthyroidism and ophthalmopathy. TCR beta CDR3 region amplification was performed from RNA transcripts. TCR CDR3 underwent first-round RT-PCR with the HTBI primer set. From the multiplex PCR reads, TCRdb called clonotypes with MiXCR, one entry per CDR3 protein. Of around 300,000 distinct CDR3 sequences in the sample, approximately 14% were seen once. The chain is built from TRBV6-2 or TRBV6-3 and TRBJ2-1, with D possibly being TRBD1 (5 bases). This clonotype originated in a woman aged 25 to 39 with Graves' hyperthyroidism. The sequencing input was blood. CDR3 DNA sequence: TGTGCCAGCAGTTACGGCAGGGTTAATGAGCAGTTCTTC. This translates into CASSYGRVNEQFF.